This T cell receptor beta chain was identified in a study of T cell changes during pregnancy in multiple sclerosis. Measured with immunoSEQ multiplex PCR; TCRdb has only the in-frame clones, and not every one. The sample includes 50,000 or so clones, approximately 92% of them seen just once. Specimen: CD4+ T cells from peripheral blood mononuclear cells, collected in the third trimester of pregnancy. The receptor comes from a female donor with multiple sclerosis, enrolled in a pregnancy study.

CDR3 residues: CASRNPDRDPEAFF. The DNA for the CDR3 is TGTGCCAGCAGAAACCCCGACAGAGATCCTGAAGCTTTCTTT. V usage is TRBV6-1 and J usage is TRBJ1-1, with a weak D call TRBD1 (5 bases). CDR1 and CDR2 from the germline V gene are MNHNS and SASEGT. The V gene lost 6 bases and the J gene lost 6 bases, with 17 bases spanning the gap. The CDR3 is made up of 14 amino acids.